These 10 T cell receptor beta chains originate from one sample sequenced in a study of cytomegalovirus exposure and HLA in healthy donors. The study ran its PCR with 60 Vbeta and 13 Jbeta primers. TCRdb's copy holds only in-frame clones and misses some; the assay was immunoSEQ multiplex PCR. The sample table sets out roughly 140,000 clones. Sequencing input: PBMCs. These receptors all come from a male donor in good health and CMV-seronegative.

To note about this clone: This CDR3 is also generated by other DNA sequences in the sample. The V call is TRBV30, the J call TRBJ1-4; possibly TRBD1 for D (6 bases). CDR3 length: 14 residues. The germline gives CDR1 GTSNPN, CDR2 SVGIG (reference sequence). Trimming removed 0 bases at V and 7 bases at J, with 12 bases between. The CDR3 reads CAWSVGGGGEKLFF. The DNA for the CDR3 is TGTGCCTGGAGTGTAGGGGGGGGCGGTGAAAAACTGTTTTTT.

The chain couples TRBV5-6 to TRBJ2-1, with 11 bases aligning to TRBD1. CDR1 and CDR2 from the germline V gene are SGHDT and YYEEEE. The CDR3 sequence is 18 residues long. V shed 2 bases and J 0 bases; nucleotides not matched to a gene: 7. The CDR3 nucleotides read TGTGCCAGCAGCTTAAGCCCGGGGACAGGGGGCTCCTACAATGAGCAGTTCTTC. It translates to CASSLSPGTGGSYNEQFF.

J is TRBJ1-1 and V is TRBV7-9; TRBD1 matches 9 bases. The CDR3 is 18 amino acids. The junction had 12 bases not matched to a gene; V was cut back by 4 bases and J by 0 bases. Germline V gene lookup returns CDR1 SEHNR and CDR2 FQNEAQ (reference sequence). The CDR3 DNA reads as TGTGCCAGCAGCTGGCCGGGACAGGGCGCCTTCATGAACACTGAAGCTTTCTTT. Translated: CASSWPGQGAFMNTEAFF. The full variable domain, with the rest looked up from reference TRBV7-9 and TRBJ1-1, is DTGVSQNPRHKITKRGQNVTFRCDPISEHNRLYWYRQTLGQGPEFLTYFQNEAQLEKSRLLSDRFSAERPKGSFSTLEIQRTEQGDSAMYLCASSWPGQGAFMNTEAFFGQGTRLTVV.

This sequence joins TRBV19 and TRBJ1-2; 10 bases map to TRBD1. Per germline, CDR1 LNHDA and CDR2 SQIVND (reference sequence). CDR3 size: 15 residues. The ends lost 5 bases at V and 2 bases at J; junction bases unmatched: 5. In nucleotides, the CDR3 is TGTGCCAGTAGTCCGCGGGACAGGGGAAACTATGGCTACACCTTC. Encoded protein: CASSPRDRGNYGYTF.

V gene TRBV19 combines with J gene TRBJ2-1; TRBD2 might be the D (6 bases). The CDR3 totals 12 residues. Germline CDR1 is LNHDA and CDR2 is SQIVND (reference sequence). The germline V and J ends were trimmed by 10 bases and 5 bases, with 12 bases remaining between them. CDR3 in DNA: TGTGCCATCGCGGGGTCCCACAATGAGCAGTTCTTC. Its protein is CAIAGSHNEQFF.

V gene TRBV10-2 combines with J gene TRBJ2-1; 9 bases align to TRBD2. With V trimmed by 0 bases and J by 3 bases, 3 bases remained unmatched. The CDR3 covers 16 residues. Germline CDR1 and CDR2: WSHSY and SAAADI. The CDR3 sequence is CASSESKLAGYNEQFF. The DNA for the CDR3 is TGCGCCAGCAGTGAGTCGAAACTAGCGGGCTACAATGAGCAGTTCTTC.

The gene calls are TRBV28 and TRBJ1-5, with a possible D match to TRBD1 (6 bases). V lost 1 base, J lost 6 bases, and 16 bases lay in between. The CDR3 has 16 amino acids. Per germline, CDR1 MDHEN and CDR2 SYDVKM. The CDR3: CASSLSGGGRSQPQHF. CDR3 DNA sequence: TGTGCCAGCAGTTTATCCGGGGGGGGCCGGAGTCAGCCCCAGCATTTT.

The V gene is TRBV6-5, the J gene TRBJ2-7; 7 bases are a match to TRBD1. Germline V gene data show CDR1 as MNHEY and CDR2 as SVGAGI. The CDR3 is 12 amino acids. After removal of 9 bases from V and 7 bases from J, the junction contained 9 bases not matched to a gene. The CDR3 region has the DNA TGTGCCAGTCGGACAGGATTTTGGGAGCAGTACTTC. Translated: CASRTGFWEQYF.

The rearrangement uses TRBV29-1 and TRBJ1-4; 7 bases align to TRBD1. Germline loops: CDR1 SQVTM, CDR2 ANQGSEA. After removal of 7 bases from V and 0 bases from J, the junction contained 17 bases not matched to a gene. This CDR3 contains 18 residues. The CDR3 DNA sequence: TGCAGCGCCACTACAGGGGCTGGACCGTTTGCAACTAATGAAAAACTGTTTTTT. It codes for CSATTGAGPFATNEKLFF.

The gene calls are TRBV11-1 and TRBJ2-7, with D uncertain. The CDR3 contains 13 residues. Germline V gene lookup returns CDR1 SGHAT and CDR2 FQDESV (reference sequence). Trimming took off 3 bases at V and 7 bases at J, with 13 bases between the two ends. Here the CDR3 reads CASSFSISWEQYF. CDR3 DNA: TGTGCCAGCAGCTTCTCTATAAGTTGGGAGCAGTACTTC.